These 6 T cell receptor beta chains came from one sample sequenced in a study of T cells in Graves' hyperthyroidism and ophthalmopathy. Amplification targeted TCR beta CDR3 regions from RNA transcripts. First-round RT-PCR with HTBI primers amplified the TCR CDR3 region. MiXCR, applied by TCRdb to the multiplex PCR reads, yields one record per CDR3 protein. The sample lists under 350,000 distinct CDR3 sequences; around 20% were seen once. Sequenced material: blood. The receptors derive from a woman aged 45-59 years with Graves' hyperthyroidism.

This sequence joins TRBV5-1 and TRBJ2-5, with TRBD2 identical over 8 bases. This CDR3 is built from 16 residues. The trim removed 0 bases at V and 4 bases at J, leaving 8 bases unmatched. Germline lookup yields CDR1 SGHRS and CDR2 YFSETQ. The CDR3 bases are TGCGCCAGCAGCTTGGCCAGCGGGGGTGGGAGAGAGACCCAGTACTTC. Encoded protein: CASSLASGGGRETQYF.

This clonotype was recorded many times. This chain's CDR3 is CASSELGRGIEYGYTF. DNA for the CDR3: TGTGCCAGCAGTGAACTGGGACGAGGGATAGAATATGGCTACACCTTC. The chain couples TRBV6-1 to TRBJ1-2; maybe TRBD1 (5 bases). V lost 2 bases to trimming and J lost 5 bases, with 18 bases between them. Germline assignment: CDR1 MNHNS and CDR2 SASEGT. CDR3 length: 16 residues.

The V gene is TRBV9, the J gene TRBJ2-7; tentatively, D is TRBD1 or TRBD2 (6 bases each). CDR1 SGDLS and CDR2 YYNGEE come from the germline V gene. V gave up 2 bases and J gave up 2 bases, with 11 bases separating them. The CDR3 runs 14 residues. DNA of the CDR3: TGTGCCAGCAGCGTTTACGGGGGCACCTACGAGCAGTACTTC. This encodes CASSVYGGTYEQYF.

This clonotype was seen repeatedly, ten times or more. This chain joins TRBV28 and TRBJ2-1, with a weak D call TRBD2 (5 bases). The CDR3 covers 13 residues. V was pared by 5 bases and J by 4 bases, with 9 bases between. Germline assignment: CDR1 MDHEN and CDR2 SYDVKM. CDR3 sequence: CASSSGLYNEQFF. CDR3 bases: TGTGCCAGCAGTAGCGGACTGTACAATGAGCAGTTCTTC.

This clonotype was detected many times. The rearrangement links TRBV5-5 to TRBJ1-1, with D hard to call. V was cut by 3 bases and J by 0 bases, with 9 bases left in between. Per germline, CDR1 SGHKS and CDR2 YYEKEE (reference sequence). The CDR3 contains 14 residues. CDR3 coding DNA: TGTGCCAGCAGCTCGGCAACAGTGAACACTGAAGCTTTCTTT. Its protein is CASSSATVNTEAFF.

This clonotype was recorded a few times. This chain joins TRBV6-5 and TRBJ2-1; D perhaps matches TRBD1 (6 bases). The CDR3 sequence is 11 residues long. CDR1 and CDR2 (germline): MNHEY, SVGAGI. Trimming took 2 bases from V and 10 from J, leaving 6 bases between them. This chain's CDR3 is CASSYDREQFF. The CDR3 nucleotides are TGTGCCAGCAGTTACGACAGGGAGCAGTTCTTC.